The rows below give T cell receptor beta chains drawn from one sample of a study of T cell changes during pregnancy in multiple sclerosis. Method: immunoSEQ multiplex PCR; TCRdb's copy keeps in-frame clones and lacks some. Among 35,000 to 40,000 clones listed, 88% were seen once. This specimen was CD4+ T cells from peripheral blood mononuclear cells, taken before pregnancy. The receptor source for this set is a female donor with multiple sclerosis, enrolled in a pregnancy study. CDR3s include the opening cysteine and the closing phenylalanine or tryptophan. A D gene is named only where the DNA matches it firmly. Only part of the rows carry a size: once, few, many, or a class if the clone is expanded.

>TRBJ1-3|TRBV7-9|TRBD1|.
CASSLVTGRGNTIYF
TGTGCCAGCAGCTTAGTGACAGGGCGAGGAAACACCATATATTTT
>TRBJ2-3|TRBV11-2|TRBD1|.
CASSFSGTGPTDTQYF
TGTGCCAGCAGCTTTTCCGGGACAGGGCCGACAGATACGCAGTATTTT
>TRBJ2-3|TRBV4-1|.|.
CASSQEERRFTDTQYF
TGCGCCAGCAGCCAAGAGGAGCGAAGGTTCACAGATACGCAGTATTTT
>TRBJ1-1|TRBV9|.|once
CASSPLTGFDTEAFF
TGTGCCAGCAGCCCCCTAACAGGGTTTGACACTGAAGCTTTCTTT
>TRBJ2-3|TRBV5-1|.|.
CASTDTGNGATDTQYF
TGCGCCAGCACCGACACAGGGAATGGTGCAACAGATACGCAGTATTTT
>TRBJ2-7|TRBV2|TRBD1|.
CASSNGRQGYEQYF
TGTGCCAGCAGTAACGGCCGACAGGGATACGAGCAGTACTTC
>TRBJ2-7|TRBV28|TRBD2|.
CASSFSSGSSYEQYF
TGTGCCAGCAGTTTCTCTAGCGGGTCTTCCTACGAGCAGTACTTC
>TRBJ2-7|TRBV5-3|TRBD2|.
CARSLTSGRMPYEQYF
TGTGCCAGAAGCTTGACTAGCGGGAGGATGCCCTACGAGCAGTACTTC
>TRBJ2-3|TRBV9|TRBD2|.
CASSGLAGLSNTQYF
TGTGCCAGCAGCGGCCTAGCGGGCCTCTCAAATACGCAGTATTTT
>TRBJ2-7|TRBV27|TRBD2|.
CASSPTGGGTYEQYF
TGTGCCAGCAGTCCAACCGGGGGGGGAACCTACGAGCAGTACTTC
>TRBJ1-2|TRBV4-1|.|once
CASSHDTGSANYGYTF
TGCGCCAGCAGCCACGATACCGGGTCTGCTAACTATGGCTACACCTTC
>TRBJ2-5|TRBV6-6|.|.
CASSFSRQETQYF
TGTGCCAGCAGTTTCTCTAGACAAGAGACCCAGTACTTC
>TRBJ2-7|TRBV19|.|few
CASSIVGASDYEQYF
TGTGCCAGTAGTATAGTGGGTGCTAGCGACTACGAGCAGTACTTC
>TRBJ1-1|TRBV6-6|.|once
CASSYSLQGGGEAFF
TGTGCCAGCAGTTACTCACTACAGGGTGGAGGTGAAGCTTTCTTT
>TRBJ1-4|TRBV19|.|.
CASTSFAGTNEKLFF
TGTGCCAGTACGAGTTTTGCGGGGACTAATGAAAAACTGTTTTTT